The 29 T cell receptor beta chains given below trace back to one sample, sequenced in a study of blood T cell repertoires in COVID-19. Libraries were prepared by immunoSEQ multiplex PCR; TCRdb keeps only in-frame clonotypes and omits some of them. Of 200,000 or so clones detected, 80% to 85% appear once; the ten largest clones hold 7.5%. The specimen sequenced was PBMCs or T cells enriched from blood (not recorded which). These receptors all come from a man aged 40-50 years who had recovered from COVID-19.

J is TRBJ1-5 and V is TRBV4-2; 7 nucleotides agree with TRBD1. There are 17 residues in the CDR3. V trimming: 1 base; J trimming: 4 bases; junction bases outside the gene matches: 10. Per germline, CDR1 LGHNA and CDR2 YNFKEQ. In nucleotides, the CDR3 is TGTGCCAGCAGCCAAGTCACCGCGCAGGGACAGAATCAGCCCCAGCATTTT. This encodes CASSQVTAQGQNQPQHF.

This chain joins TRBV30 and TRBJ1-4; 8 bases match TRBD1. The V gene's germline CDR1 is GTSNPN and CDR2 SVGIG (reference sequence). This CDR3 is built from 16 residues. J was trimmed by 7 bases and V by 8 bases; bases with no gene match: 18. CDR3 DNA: TGTGCCCGGAAGGGAGGACAGGGAACAACTCGTGAAAAACTGTTTTTT. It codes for CARKGGQGTTREKLFF.

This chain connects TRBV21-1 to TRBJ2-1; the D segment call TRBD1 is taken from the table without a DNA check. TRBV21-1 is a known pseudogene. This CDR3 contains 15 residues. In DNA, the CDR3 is TGTGCCAGCACTCCAGACAGGGGCCTGTCCAATGAGCAGTTCTTC. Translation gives CASTPDRGLSNEQFF.

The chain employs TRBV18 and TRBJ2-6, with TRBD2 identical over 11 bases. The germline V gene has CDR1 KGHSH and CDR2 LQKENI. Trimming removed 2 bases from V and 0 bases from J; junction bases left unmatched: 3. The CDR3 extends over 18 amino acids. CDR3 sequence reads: CASSPDSGGASGANVLTF. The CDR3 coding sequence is TGTGCCAGCTCACCAGATAGCGGGGGGGCCTCTGGGGCCAACGTCCTGACTTTC.

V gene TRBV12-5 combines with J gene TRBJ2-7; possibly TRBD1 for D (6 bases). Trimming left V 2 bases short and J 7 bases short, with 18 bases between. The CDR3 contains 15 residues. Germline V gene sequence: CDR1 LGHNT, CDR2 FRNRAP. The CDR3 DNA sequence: TGTGCTAGTGGTTTGAACCGGGACAAGTTTAGGGAGCAGTACTTC. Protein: CASGLNRDKFREQYF.

The CDR3 here is CASKQRGDTDTQYF. The CDR3, as DNA: TGCGCCAGCAAGCAGCGGGGGGACACAGATACGCAGTATTTT. The chain combines TRBV5-1 with TRBJ2-3; 9 positions agree with TRBD2. The CDR3 runs 14 residues. V trimming: 6 bases; J trimming: 2 bases; junction bases outside the gene matches: 4. The germline V gene encodes CDR1 SGHRS and CDR2 YFSETQ.

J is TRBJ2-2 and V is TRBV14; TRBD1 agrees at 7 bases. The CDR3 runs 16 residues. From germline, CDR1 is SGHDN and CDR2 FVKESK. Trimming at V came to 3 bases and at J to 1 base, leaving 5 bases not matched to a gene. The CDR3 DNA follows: TGTGCCAGCAGCCACGACCGGACAGGGAACACCGGGGAGCTGTTTTTT. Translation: CASSHDRTGNTGELFF.

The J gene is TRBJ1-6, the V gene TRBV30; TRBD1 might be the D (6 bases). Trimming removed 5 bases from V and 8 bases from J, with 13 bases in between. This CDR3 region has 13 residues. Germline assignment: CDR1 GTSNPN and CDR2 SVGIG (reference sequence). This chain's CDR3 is CAWDGNRDSPLHF. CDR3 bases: TGTGCCTGGGACGGGAACAGGGATTCACCCCTCCACTTT.

The DNA of the CDR3 is TGCGCCAGCAGCCTCGGACTACTAGACTACGAGCAGTACTTC. This translates into CASSLGLLDYEQYF. This sequence joins TRBV4-1 and TRBJ2-7; D perhaps matches TRBD2 (6 bases). CDR3 length: 14 residues. Trimming removed 4 bases from V and 3 bases from J, with 13 bases in between. CDR1 is MGHRA, CDR2 YSYEKL, per germline.

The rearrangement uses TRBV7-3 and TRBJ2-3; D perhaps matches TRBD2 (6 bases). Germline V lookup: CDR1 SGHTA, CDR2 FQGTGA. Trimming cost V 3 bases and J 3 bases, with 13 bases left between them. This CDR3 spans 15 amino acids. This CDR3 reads CASSLEGFWTDTQYF. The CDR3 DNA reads TGTGCCAGCAGCTTGGAGGGATTCTGGACAGATACGCAGTATTTT.

CDR3 sequence (DNA): TGTGCCAGTAGTATAAGCCAGGGGACCAGGGGAGCCTATGGCTACACCTTC. Protein sequence: CASSISQGTRGAYGYTF. The gene calls are TRBV19 and TRBJ1-2; maybe TRBD1 (6 bases). The CDR3 consists of 17 residues. Germline V gene data show CDR1 as LNHDA and CDR2 as SQIVND (reference sequence). V lost 2 bases and J 4 bases, leaving 20 bases between the germline ends.

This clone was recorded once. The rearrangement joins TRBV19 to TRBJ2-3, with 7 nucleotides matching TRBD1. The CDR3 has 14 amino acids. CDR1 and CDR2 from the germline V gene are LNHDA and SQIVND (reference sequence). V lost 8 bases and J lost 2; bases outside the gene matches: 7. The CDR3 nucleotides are TGTGCCAGTTCCAACAGGGGTAACACAGATACGCAGTATTTT. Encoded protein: CASSNRGNTDTQYF.

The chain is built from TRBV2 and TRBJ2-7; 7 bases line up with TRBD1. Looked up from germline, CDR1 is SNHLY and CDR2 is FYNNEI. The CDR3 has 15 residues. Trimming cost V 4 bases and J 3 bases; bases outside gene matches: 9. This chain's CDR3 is CASSVHNRGDYEQYF. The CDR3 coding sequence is TGTGCCAGCAGTGTTCATAACAGGGGAGACTACGAGCAGTACTTC.

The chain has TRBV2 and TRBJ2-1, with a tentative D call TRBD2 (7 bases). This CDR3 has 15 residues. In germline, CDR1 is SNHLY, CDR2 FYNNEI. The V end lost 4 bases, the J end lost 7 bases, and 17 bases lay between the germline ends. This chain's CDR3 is CASSVRRGGGNEQFF. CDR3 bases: TGTGCCAGCAGTGTCCGGCGGGGAGGGGGTAATGAGCAGTTCTTC.

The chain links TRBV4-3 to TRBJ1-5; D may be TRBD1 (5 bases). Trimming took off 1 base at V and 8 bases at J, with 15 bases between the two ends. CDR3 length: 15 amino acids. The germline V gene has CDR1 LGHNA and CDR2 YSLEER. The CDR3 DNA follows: TGCGCCAGCAGCCAAGGGGTTGGGAGGGGAGAGCCCCAGCATTTT. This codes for CASSQGVGRGEPQHF.

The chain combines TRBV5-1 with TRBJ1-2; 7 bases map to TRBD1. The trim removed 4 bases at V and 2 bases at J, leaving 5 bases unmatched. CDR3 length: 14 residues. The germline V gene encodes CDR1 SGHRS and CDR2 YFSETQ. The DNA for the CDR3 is TGCGCCAGCAGCGAACAGGGGCCAAACTATGGCTACACCTTC. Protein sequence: CASSEQGPNYGYTF.

The CDR3, as DNA: TGTGCCAGCAGCTTAGATTGGGGGGGCGGTGAGCAGTTCTTC. Amino acids: CASSLDWGGGEQFF. The chain recombines TRBV11-2 with TRBJ2-1, with D possibly TRBD2 on 7 matching bases. Trimming removed 0 bases from V and 9 bases from J, with 12 bases in between. The germline CDR1 and CDR2 sequences are SGHAT and FQNNGV. This CDR3 contains 14 residues.

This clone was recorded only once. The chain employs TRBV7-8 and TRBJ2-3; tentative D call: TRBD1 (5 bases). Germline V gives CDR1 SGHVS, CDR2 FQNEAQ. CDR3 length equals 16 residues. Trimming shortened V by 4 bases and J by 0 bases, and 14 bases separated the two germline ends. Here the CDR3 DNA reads TGTGCCAGCAGCTACGGACACCTCACTAGCACAGATACGCAGTATTTT. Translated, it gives CASSYGHLTSTDTQYF.

CDR3 loop: CASSDAARMNTEAFF. For the CDR3, the DNA is TGTGCCAGCAGCGACGCGGCCCGGATGAACACTGAAGCTTTCTTT. The J gene is TRBJ1-1, the V gene TRBV7-9; D call uncertain. The CDR3 sequence is 15 residues long. Germline V gene data show CDR1 as SEHNR and CDR2 as FQNEAQ (reference sequence). Trimming left V 5 bases short and J 0 bases short, with 13 bases between.

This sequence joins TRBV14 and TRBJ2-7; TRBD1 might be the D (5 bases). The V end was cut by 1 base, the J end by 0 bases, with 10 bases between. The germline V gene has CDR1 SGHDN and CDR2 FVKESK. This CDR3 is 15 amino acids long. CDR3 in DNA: TGTGCCAGCAGCCAAGGGGGCAGTCTCTCCTACGAGCAGTACTTC. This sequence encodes CASSQGGSLSYEQYF.

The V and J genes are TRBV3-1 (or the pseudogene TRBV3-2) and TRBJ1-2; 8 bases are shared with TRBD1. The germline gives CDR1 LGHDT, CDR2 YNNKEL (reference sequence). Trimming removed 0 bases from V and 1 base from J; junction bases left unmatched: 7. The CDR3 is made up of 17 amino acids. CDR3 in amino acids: CASSQEGGQVFNYGYTF. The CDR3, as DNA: TGTGCCAGCAGCCAAGAGGGGGGACAGGTCTTTAACTATGGCTACACCTTC.

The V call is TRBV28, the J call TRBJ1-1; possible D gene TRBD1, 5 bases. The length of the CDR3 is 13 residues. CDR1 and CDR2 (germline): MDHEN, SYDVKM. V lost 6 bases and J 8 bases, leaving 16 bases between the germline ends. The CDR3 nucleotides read TGTGCCAGCAGGACCCAAGGGGTCGGGGAAGCTTTCTTT. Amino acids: CASRTQGVGEAFF.

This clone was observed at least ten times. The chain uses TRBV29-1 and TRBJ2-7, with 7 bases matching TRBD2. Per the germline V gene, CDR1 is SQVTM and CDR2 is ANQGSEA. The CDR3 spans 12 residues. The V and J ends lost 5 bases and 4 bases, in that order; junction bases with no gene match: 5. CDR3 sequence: CSVQSGGYEQYF. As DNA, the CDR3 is TGCAGCGTTCAGTCGGGGGGTTACGAGCAGTACTTC.

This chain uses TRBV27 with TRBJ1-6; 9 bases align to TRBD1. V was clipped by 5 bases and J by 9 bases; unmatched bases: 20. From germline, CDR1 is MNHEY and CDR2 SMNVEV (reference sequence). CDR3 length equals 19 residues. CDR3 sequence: CASSDAFRTGGFVGSPLHF. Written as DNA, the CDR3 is TGTGCCAGCAGTGACGCTTTCCGAACAGGGGGCTTCGTCGGTTCACCCCTCCACTTT.

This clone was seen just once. CDR3 residues: CASSLIGQGNSPLHF. DNA for the CDR3: TGTGCCAGCAGCTTGATAGGACAGGGTAATTCACCCCTCCACTTT. The rearrangement joins TRBV5-8 to TRBJ1-6; TRBD1 matches at 8 bases. Trimming cost V 1 base and J 6 bases; bases outside gene matches: 3. The CDR3 runs to 15 residues. Germline CDR1 is SGHTS and CDR2 is YDEGEE.

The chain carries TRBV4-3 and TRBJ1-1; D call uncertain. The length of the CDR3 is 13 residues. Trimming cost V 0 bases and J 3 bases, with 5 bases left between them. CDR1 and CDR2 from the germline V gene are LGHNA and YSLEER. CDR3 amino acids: CASSQDRDTEAFF. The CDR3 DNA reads TGCGCCAGCAGCCAAGATCGCGACACTGAAGCTTTCTTT.

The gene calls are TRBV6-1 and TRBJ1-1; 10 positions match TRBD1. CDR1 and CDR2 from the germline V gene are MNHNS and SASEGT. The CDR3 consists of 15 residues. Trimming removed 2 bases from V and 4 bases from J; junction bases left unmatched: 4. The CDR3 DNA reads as TGTGCCAGCAGTGAATGGAGGACAGGGGGCACTGAAGCTTTCTTT. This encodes CASSEWRTGGTEAFF.

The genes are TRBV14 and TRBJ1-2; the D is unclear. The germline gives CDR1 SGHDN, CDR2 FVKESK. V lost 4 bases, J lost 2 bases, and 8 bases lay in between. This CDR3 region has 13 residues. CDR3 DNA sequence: TGTGCCAGCAGCCCCCAGGCGAACTATGGCTACACCTTC. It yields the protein CASSPQANYGYTF.

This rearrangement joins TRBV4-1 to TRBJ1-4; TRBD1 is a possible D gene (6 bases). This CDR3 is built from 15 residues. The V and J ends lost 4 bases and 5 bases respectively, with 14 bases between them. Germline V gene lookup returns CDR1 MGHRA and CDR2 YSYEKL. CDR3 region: CASSLVGQGNEKLFF. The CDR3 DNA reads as TGCGCCAGCAGCCTCGTTGGGCAGGGGAATGAAAAACTGTTTTTT.